This TCR beta chain was profiled in a study of cytomegalovirus exposure and HLA in healthy donors. General study points: Relative to the approximately 670-donor mean, N-insertions were reportedly fewer in an Asian-associated ancestry cluster in a later analysis. It was shown in a later analysis that HLA-associated TCR beta chains were more clonally expanded than other, equally common chains. Analyses of presence/absence relied on an assumption of roughly uniform sequencing depth across donors. HLA allele associations emerged for fewer than 20,000 TCR beta sequences in a later analysis, at 0.05 false discovery rate.

Germline lookup yields CDR1 LGHNA and CDR2 YSLEER. CDR3 length: 13 amino acids. With 2 bases clipped from V and 14 bases from J, the junction kept 6 bases outside the gene matches. Worth noting for this clone: The antigen is not known.

Primers included in the PCR were 60 Vbeta and 13 Jbeta primers. TCRdb's copy holds only in-frame clones and misses some; the assay was immunoSEQ multiplex PCR. Its clone listing holds around 31,000 clones. The sequence came from a female donor in good health and CMV-seronegative. Material for sequencing was PBMCs. The chain employs TRBV4-3 and TRBJ1-6; 7 bases are shared with TRBD1. The chain's CDR3 is CASSQTQGSTLHF. As DNA, the CDR3 is TGCGCCAGCAGCCAAACACAGGGGTCGACCCTCCACTTT.